Included here is one TCR beta chain sequence, with context. The antigen remains unidentified. Libraries were prepared by immunoSEQ multiplex PCR; TCRdb keeps only in-frame clonotypes and omits some of them. The sample carries thousands of clones, just over 70% recorded once. The data belong to a study of STAT3 mutations in large granular lymphocyte leukemia. Study results and caveats: After therapy, about 35% of the 18 patients switched clonotypes, all new clones STAT3 wild type. In T-cell large granular lymphocyte leukemia, about half of patients showed multiple immunodominant subclonotypes.

Sequencing used PBMCs. This receptor was identified in a human donor with T large granular lymphocyte leukemia. Some clones in this sample may be carry-over from other donors' samples.

Written as DNA, the CDR3 is TGTGCCAGCAGTCAGAGGACTAGCGGGATCGATGAGCAGTTCTTC. Its protein product is CASSQRTSGIDEQFF. V and J are TRBV7-9 and TRBJ2-1; 12 nucleotides align to TRBD2. This CDR3 is 15 amino acids long. The V gene's germline CDR1 is SEHNR and CDR2 FQNEAQ (reference sequence). With V trimmed by 6 bases and J by 8 bases, 8 bases remained unmatched.